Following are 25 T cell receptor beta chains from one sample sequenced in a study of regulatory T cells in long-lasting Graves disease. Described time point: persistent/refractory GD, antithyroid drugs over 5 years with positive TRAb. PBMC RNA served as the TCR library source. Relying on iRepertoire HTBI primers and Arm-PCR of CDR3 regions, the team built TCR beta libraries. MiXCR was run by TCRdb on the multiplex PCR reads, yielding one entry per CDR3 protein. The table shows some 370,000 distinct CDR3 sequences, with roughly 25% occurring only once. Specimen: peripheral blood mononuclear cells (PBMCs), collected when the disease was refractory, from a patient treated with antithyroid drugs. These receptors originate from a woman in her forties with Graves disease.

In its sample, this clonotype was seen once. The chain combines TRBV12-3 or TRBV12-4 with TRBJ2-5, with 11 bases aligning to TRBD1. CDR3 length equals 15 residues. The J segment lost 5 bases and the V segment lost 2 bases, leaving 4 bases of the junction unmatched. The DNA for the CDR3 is TGTGCCAGCAGTTTATTGGACAGGGGGCCGGAGACCCAGTACTTC. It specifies CASSLLDRGPETQYF.

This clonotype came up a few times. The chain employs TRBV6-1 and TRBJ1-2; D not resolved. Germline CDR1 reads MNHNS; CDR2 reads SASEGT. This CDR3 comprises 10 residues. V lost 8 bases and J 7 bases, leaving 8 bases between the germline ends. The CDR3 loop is CASPDFGYTF. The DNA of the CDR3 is TGTGCCAGCCCGGACTTTGGCTACACCTTC.

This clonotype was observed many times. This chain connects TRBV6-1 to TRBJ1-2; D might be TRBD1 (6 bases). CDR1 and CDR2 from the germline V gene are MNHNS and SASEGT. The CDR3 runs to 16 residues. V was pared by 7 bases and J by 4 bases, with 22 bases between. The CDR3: CASTTQGFRGGYGYTF. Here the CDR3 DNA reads TGTGCCAGCACCACGCAGGGGTTTCGGGGTGGCTATGGCTACACCTTC.

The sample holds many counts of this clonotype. The CDR3 nucleotides are TGCAGTGCTAGTGGTGGGATAAATCAGCCCCAGCATTTT. Translation: CSASGGINQPQHF. The chain carries TRBV20-1 and TRBJ1-5; D gene unclear. Deletions cut 3 bases from V and 4 bases from J, with 10 bases between. Germline CDR1 and CDR2: DFQATT and SNEGSKA (reference sequence). This CDR3 comprises 13 residues.

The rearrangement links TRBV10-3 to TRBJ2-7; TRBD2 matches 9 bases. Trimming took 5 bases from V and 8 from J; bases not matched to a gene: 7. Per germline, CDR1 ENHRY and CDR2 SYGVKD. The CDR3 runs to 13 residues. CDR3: CAISSSAGGKQYF. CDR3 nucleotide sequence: TGTGCCATCAGTTCCTCAGCGGGAGGCAAGCAGTACTTC.

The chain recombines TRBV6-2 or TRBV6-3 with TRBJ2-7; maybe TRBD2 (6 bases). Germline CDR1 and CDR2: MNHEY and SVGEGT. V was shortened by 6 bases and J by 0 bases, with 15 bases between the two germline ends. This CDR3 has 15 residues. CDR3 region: CASSPRVSGSYEQYF. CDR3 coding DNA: TGTGCCAGCAGCCCCCGGGTTAGCGGCTCCTACGAGCAGTACTTC.

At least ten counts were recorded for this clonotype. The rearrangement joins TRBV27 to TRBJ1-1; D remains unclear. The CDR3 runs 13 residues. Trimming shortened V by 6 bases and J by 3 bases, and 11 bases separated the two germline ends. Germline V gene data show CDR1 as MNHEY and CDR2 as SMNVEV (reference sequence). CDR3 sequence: CASSPRFYTEAFF. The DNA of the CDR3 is TGTGCCAGCAGCCCCAGATTCTACACTGAAGCTTTCTTT.

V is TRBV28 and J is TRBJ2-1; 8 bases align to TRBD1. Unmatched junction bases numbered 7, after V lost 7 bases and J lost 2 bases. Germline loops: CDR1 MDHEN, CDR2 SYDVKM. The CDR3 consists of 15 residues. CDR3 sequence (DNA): TGTGCCAGCACCCCTGACAGGGGAGCCTACAATGAGCAGTTCTTC. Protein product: CASTPDRGAYNEQFF.

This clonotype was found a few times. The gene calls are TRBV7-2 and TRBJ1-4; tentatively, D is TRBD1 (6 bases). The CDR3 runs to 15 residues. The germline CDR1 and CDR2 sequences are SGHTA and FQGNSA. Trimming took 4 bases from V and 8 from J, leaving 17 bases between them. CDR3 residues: CASSYLGGRPEKLFF. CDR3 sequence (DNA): TGTGCCAGCAGCTACCTAGGGGGTCGACCGGAAAAACTGTTTTTT.

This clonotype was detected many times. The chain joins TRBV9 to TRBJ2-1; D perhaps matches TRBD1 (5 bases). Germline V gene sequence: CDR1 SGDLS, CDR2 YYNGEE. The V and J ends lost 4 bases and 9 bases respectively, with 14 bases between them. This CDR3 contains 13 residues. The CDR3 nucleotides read TGTGCCAGCAGCCTCCCCACAAGGGGTGAGCAGTTCTTC. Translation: CASSLPTRGEQFF. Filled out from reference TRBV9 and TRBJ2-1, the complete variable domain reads DSGVTQTPKHLITATGQRVTLRCSPRSGDLSVYWYQQSLDQGLQFLIQYYNGEERAKGNILERFSAQQFPDLHSELNLSSLELGDSALYFCASSLPTRGEQFFGPGTRLTVL.

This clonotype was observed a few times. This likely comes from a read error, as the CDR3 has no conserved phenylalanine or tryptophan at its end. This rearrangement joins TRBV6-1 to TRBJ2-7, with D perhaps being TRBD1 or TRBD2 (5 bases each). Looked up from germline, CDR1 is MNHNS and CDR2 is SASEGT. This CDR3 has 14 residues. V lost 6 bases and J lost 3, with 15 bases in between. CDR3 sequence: CASRKSRDHYEQYL. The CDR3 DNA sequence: TGTGCCAGCAGAAAAAGCCGGGACCACTACGAGCAGTACCTC.

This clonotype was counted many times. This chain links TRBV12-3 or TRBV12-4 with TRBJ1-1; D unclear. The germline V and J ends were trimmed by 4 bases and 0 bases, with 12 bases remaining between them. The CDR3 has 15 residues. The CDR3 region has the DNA TGTGCCAGCAGTTCGATTGGACGGCTGAACACTGAAGCTTTCTTT. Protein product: CASSSIGRLNTEAFF.

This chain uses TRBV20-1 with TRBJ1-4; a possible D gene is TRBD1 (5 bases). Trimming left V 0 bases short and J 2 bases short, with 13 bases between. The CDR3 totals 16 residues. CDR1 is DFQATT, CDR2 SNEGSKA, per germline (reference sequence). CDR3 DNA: TGCAGTGCTAGAGATTCCAGGGATGGGACTAATGAAAAACTGTTTTTT. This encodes CSARDSRDGTNEKLFF.

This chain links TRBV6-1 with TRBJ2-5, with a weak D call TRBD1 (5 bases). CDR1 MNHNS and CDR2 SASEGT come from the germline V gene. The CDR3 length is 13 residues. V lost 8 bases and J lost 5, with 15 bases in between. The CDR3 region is CASPRTYRETQYF. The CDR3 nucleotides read TGTGCCAGCCCGAGAACGTACAGGGAGACCCAGTACTTC.

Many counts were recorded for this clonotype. In DNA form, the CDR3 reads TGCGCCAGCAGCGAAACACCTCACCGAGCCTACGAGCAGTACTTC. Its translation: CASSETPHRAYEQYF. This chain connects TRBV5-1 to TRBJ2-7; D ambiguous. The CDR3 spans 15 residues. Germline CDR1 reads SGHRS; CDR2 reads YFSETQ. Trimming took 4 bases from V and 2 from J, leaving 16 bases between them.

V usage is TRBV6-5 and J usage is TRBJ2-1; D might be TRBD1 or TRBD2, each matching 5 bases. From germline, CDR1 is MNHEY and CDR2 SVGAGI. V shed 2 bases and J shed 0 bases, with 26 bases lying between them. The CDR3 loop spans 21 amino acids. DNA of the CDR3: TGTGCCAGCAGTTACCAAAACAATCCCCCCCAACGGGACCTCTCCTACAATGAGCAGTTCTTC. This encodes CASSYQNNPPQRDLSYNEQFF.

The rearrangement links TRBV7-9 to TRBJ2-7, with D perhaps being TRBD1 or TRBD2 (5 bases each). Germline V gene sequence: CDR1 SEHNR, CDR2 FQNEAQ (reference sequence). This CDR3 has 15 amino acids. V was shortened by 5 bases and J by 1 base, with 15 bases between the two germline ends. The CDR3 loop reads CASSPRDGPSYEQYF. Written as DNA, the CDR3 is TGTGCCAGCAGCCCCCGGGACGGACCGTCCTACGAGCAGTACTTC. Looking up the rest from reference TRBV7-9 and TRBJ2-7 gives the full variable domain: DTGVSQNPRHKITKRGQNVTFRCDPISEHNRLYWYRQTLGQGPEFLTYFQNEAQLEKSRLLSDRFSAERPKGSFSTLEIQRTEQGDSAMYLCASSPRDGPSYEQYFGPGTRLTVT.

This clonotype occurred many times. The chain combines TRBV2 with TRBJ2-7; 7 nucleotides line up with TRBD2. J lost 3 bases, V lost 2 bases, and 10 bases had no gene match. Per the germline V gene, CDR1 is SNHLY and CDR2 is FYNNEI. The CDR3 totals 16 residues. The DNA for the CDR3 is TGTGCCAGCAGTGAAAGCGGGGATTGGGTTTTCTACGAGCAGTACTTC. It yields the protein CASSESGDWVFYEQYF.

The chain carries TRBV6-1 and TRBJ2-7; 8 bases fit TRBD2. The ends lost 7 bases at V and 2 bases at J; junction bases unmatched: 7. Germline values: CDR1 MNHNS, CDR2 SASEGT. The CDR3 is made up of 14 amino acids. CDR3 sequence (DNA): TGTGCCAGCAACCCAGCGGGAGTCCCCTACGAGCAGTACTTC. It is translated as CASNPAGVPYEQYF.

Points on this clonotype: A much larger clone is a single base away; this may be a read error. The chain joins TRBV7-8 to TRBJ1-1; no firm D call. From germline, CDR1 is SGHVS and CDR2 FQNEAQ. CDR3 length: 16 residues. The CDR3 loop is CASSLESRRLNTDAFF. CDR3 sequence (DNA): TGTGCCAGCAGCTTAGAGTCCAGGAGATTGAACACTGACGCTTTCTTT.

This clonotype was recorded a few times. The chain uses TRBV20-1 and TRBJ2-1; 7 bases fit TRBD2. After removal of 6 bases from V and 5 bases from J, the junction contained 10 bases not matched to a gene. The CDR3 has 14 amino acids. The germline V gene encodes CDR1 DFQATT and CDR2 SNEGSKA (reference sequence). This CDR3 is CSAKSGNFDNEQFF. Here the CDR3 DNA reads TGCAGTGCCAAGAGCGGGAATTTTGACAATGAGCAGTTCTTC.

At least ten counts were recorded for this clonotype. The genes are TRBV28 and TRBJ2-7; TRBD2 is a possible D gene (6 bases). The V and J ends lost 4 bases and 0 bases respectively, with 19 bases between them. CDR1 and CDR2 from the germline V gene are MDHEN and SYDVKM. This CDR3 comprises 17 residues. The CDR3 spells CASSSDPLAPNSYEQYF. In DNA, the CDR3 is TGTGCCAGCAGTTCCGACCCACTAGCTCCGAACTCCTACGAGCAGTACTTC.

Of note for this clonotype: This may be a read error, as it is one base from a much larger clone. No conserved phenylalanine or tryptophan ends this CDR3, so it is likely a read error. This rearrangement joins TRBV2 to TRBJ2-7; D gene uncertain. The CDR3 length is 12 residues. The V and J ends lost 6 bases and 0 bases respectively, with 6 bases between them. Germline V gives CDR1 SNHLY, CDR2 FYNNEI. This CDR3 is CASRADSYEQYL. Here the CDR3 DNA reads TGTGCCAGCAGGGCAGACTCCTACGAGCAGTACCTC.

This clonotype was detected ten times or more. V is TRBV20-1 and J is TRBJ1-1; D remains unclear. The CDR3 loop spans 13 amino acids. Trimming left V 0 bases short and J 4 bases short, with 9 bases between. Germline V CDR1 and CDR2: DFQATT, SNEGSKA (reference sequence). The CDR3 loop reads CSARDSELTEAFF. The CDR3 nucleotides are TGCAGTGCTAGAGATAGCGAGCTCACTGAAGCTTTCTTT.

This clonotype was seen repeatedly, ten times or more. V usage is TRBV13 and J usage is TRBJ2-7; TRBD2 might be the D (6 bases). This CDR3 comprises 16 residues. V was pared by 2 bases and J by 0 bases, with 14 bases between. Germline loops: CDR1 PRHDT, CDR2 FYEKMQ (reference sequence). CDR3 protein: CASSLLLYGSSYEQYF. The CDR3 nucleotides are TGTGCCAGCAGCTTACTTTTATACGGGAGCTCCTACGAGCAGTACTTC. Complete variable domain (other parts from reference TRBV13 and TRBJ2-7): AAGVIQSPRHLIKEKRETATLKCYPIPRHDTVYWYQQGPGQDPQFLISFYEKMQSDKGSIPDRFSAQQFSDYHSELNMSSLELGDSALYFCASSLLLYGSSYEQYFGPGTRLTVT.